This paragraph reports one T cell receptor (beta chain). Antigen: not known. This entry is derived from a study of CXCR3-negative and CXCR3-positive naive CD8 T cells. The germline gives CDR1 SQVTM, CDR2 ANQGSEA. The CDR3 consists of 17 residues. Every CD8+ T cell subset underwent triplicate sorting at around 280,000 cells apiece. Naive CD8+ T cells displayed a CD45RO-CCR7+CD27+CD95- phenotype. Study-wide findings and caveats: A higher hydrophobicity marked the TRB CDR3s of CXCR3-positive naive cells versus CXCR3-negative naive cells. Similar TRBV-TRBJ usage was seen in naive cells (both CXCR3-negative and CXCR3-positive), but memory cells differed.

The authors prepared UMI-labeled TRB cDNA libraries by 5' RACE. TCRdb reprocessed the 5' RACE reads and keeps a single row for each CDR3 protein, giving no DNA. The sample data list around 84,000 distinct CDR3 sequences. The chain carries TRBV29-1 and TRBJ2-3. Specimen: naive CXCR3+ CD8+ T cells from blood. Subset of the sample: CD45RO-CCR7+CD27+CD95- naive CD8+ T cells expressing CXCR3 (TNR3+). The clonotype originates from a human donor in good health. Some clones in this sample may be carry-over from other donors' samples. The CDR3 reads CSVVLWTVVPYTDTQYF.